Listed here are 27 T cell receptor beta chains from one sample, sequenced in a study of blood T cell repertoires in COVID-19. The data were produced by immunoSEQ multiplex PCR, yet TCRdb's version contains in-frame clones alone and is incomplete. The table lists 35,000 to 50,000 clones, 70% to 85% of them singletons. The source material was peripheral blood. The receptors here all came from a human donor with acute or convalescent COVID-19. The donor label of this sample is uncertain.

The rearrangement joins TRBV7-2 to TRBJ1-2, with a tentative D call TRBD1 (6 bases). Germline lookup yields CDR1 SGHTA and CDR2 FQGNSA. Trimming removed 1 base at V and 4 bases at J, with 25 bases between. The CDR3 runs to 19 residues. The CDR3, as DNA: TGTGCCAGCAGCTTAGTGCCTACAGGGCTGGGCGCTATCGGCTATGGCTACACCTTC. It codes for CASSLVPTGLGAIGYGYTF.

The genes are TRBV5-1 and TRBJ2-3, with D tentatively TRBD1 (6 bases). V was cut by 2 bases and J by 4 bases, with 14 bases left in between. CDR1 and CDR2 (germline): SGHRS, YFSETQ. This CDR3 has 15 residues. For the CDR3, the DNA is TGCGCCAGCAGCTTAAGGGGGAGTAGCGCAGATACGCAGTATTTT. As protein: CASSLRGSSADTQYF.

In DNA form, the CDR3 reads TGTGCCAGTAGTATTTCACTTCAGCCCCAGCATTTT. Protein: CASSISLQPQHF. The chain employs TRBV19 and TRBJ1-5; D is uncertain. Germline CDR1 is LNHDA and CDR2 is SQIVND (reference sequence). V gave up 3 bases and J gave up 6 bases, with 6 bases separating them. The CDR3 runs 12 residues.

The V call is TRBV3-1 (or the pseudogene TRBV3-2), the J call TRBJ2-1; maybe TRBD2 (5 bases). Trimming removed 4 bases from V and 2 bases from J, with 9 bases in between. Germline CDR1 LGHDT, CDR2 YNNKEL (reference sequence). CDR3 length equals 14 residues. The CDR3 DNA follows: TGTGCCAGCAGCCGTGGGAGCACCTACAATGAGCAGTTCTTC. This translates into CASSRGSTYNEQFF.

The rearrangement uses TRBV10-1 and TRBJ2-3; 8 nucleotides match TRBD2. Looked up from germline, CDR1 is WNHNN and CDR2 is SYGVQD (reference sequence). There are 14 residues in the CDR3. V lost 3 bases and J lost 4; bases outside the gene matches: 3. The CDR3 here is CASSEAGVPDTQYF. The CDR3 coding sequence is TGCGCCAGCAGTGAAGCGGGAGTTCCAGATACGCAGTATTTT.

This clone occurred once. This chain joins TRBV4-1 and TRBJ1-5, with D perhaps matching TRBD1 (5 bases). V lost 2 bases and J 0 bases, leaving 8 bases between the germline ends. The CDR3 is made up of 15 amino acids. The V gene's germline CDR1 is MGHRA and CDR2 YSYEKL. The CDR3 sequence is CASSQRQLSNQPQHF. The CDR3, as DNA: TGCGCCAGCAGCCAACGACAGCTTAGCAATCAGCCCCAGCATTTT.

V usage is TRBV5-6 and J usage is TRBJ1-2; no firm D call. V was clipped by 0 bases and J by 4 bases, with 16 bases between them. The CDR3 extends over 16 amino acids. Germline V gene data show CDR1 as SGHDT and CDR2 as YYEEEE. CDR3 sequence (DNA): TGTGCCAGCAGCTTGGTCGGGAGGATGGACTTCTATGGCTACACCTTC. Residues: CASSLVGRMDFYGYTF.

The CDR3 bases are TGTGCCTGGGACAGGGGAACCTACGAGCAGTACTTC. Translating it yields CAWDRGTYEQYF. The rearrangement uses TRBV30 and TRBJ2-7, with 8 bases identical to TRBD1. With V trimmed by 5 bases and J by 2 bases, 2 bases remained unmatched. The CDR3 covers 12 residues. Germline CDR1 and CDR2: GTSNPN and SVGIG (reference sequence).

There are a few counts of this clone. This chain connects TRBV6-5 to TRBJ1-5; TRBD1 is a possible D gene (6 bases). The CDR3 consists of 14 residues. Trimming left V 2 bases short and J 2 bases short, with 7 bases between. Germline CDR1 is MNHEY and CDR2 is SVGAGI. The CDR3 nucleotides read TGTGCCAGCAGTTACCAGGGGCGCAATCAGCCCCAGCATTTT. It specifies CASSYQGRNQPQHF.

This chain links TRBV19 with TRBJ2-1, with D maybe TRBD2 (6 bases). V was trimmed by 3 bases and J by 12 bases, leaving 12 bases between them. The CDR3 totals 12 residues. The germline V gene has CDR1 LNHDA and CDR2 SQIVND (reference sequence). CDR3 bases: TGTGCCAGTAGTATGAGTGTGGGAGGGCAGTTCTTC. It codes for CASSMSVGGQFF. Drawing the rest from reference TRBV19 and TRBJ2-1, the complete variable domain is DGGITQSPKYLFRKEGQNVTLSCEQNLNHDAMYWYRQDPGQGLRLIYYSQIVNDFQKGDIAEGYSVSREKKESFPLTVTSAQKNPTAFYLCASSMSVGGQFFGPGTRLTVL.

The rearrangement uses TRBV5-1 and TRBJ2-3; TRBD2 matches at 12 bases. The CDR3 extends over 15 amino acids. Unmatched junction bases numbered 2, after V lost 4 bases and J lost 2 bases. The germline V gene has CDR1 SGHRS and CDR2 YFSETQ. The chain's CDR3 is CASSGLAGPTDTQYF. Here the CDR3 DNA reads TGCGCCAGCAGCGGACTAGCGGGACCCACAGATACGCAGTATTTT.

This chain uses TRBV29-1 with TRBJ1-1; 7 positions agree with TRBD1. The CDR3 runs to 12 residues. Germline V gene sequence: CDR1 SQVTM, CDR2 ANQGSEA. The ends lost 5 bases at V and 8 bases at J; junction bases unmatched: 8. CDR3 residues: CSVTPGGYEAFF. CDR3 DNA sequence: TGCAGCGTTACGCCAGGGGGATACGAAGCTTTCTTT. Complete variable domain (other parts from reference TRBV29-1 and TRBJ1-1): SAVISQKPSRDICQRGTSLTIQCQVDSQVTMMFWYRQQPGQSLTLIATANQGSEATYESGFVIDKFPISRPNLTFSTLTVSNMSPEDSSIYLCSVTPGGYEAFFGQGTRLTVV.

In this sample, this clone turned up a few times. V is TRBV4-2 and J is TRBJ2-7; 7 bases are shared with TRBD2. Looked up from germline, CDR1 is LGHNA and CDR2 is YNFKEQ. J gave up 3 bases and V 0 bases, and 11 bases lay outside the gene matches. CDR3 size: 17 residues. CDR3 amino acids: CASSQDLVQRGNYEQYF. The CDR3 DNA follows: TGTGCCAGCAGCCAAGATTTGGTCCAGCGGGGAAACTACGAGCAGTACTTC.

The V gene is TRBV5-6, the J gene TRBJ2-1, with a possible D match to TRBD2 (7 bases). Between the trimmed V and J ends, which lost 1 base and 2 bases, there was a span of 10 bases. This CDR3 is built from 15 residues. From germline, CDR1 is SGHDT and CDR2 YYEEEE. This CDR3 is CASSLYGGPYNEQFF. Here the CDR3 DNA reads TGTGCCAGCAGCTTGTACGGGGGGCCCTACAATGAGCAGTTCTTC.

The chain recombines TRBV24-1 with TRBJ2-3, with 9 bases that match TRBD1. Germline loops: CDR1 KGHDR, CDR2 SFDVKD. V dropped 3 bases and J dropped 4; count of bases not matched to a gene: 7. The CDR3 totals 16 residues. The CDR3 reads CATSDPGTGSADTQYF. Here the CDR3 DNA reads TGTGCCACCAGTGATCCCGGGACAGGGAGTGCAGATACGCAGTATTTT.

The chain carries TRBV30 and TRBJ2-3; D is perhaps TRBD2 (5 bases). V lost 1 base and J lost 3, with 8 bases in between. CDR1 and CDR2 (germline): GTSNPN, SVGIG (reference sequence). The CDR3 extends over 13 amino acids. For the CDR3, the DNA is TGTGCCTGGAGTGCGGGAATGACAGATACGCAGTATTTT. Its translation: CAWSAGMTDTQYF. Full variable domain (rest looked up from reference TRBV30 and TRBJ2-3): SQTIHQWPATLVQPVGSPLSLECTVEGTSNPNLYWYRQAAGRGLQLLFYSVGIGQISSEVPQNLSASRPQDRQFILSSKKLLLSDSGFYLCAWSAGMTDTQYFGPGTRLTVL.

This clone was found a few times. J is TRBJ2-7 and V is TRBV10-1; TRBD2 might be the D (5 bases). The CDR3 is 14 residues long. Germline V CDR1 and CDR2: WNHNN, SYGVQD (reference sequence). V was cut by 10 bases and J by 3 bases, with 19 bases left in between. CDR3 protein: CAIFKLGVDYEQYF. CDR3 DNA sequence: TGCGCCATCTTTAAACTAGGAGTCGACTACGAGCAGTACTTC.

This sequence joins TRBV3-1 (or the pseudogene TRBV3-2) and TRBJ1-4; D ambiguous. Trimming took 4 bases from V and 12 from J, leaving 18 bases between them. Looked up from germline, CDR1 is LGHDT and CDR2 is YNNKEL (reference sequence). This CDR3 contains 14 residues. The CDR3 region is CASSRDGAGRELFF. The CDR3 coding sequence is TGTGCCAGCAGCCGCGATGGAGCGGGCCGTGAACTGTTTTTT.

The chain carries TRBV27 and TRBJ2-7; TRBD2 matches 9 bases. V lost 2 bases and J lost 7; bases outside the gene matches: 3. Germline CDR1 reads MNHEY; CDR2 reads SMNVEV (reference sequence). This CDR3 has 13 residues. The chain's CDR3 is CASSLAGGREQYF. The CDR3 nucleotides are TGTGCCAGCAGTTTAGCGGGAGGGCGAGAGCAGTACTTC.

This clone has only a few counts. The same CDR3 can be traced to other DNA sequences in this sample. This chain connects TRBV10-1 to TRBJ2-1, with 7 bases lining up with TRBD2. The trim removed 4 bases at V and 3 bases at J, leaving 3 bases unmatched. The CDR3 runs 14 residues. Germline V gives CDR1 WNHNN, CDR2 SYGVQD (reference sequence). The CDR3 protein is CASSAAGSYNEQFF. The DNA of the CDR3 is TGCGCCAGCAGTGCAGCGGGAAGCTACAATGAGCAGTTCTTC.

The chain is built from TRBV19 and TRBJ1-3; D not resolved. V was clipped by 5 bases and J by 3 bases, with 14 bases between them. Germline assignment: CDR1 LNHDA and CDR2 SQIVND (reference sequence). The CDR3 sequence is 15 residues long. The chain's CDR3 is CASSSRLVYGNTIYF. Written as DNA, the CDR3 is TGTGCCAGTAGTTCTAGACTCGTCTATGGAAACACCATATATTTT.

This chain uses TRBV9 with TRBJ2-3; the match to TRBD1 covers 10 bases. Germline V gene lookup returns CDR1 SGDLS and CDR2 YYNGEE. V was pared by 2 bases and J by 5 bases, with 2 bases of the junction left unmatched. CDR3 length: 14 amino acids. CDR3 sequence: CASSVGTGVDTQYF. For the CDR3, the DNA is TGTGCCAGCAGCGTGGGGACAGGGGTAGATACGCAGTATTTT.

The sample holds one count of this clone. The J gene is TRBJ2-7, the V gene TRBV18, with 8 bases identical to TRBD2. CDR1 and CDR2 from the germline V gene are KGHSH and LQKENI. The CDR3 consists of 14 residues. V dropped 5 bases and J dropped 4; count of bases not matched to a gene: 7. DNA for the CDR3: TGTGCCAGCTCAAGACTAGCGCGGGGGTACGAGCAGTACTTC. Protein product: CASSRLARGYEQYF.

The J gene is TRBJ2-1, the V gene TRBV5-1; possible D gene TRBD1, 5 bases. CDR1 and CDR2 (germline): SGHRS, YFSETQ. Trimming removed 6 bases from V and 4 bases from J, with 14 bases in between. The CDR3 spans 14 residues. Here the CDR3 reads CASTPGAEYNEQFF. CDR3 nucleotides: TGCGCCAGCACCCCTGGGGCGGAGTACAATGAGCAGTTCTTC.

The CDR3 nucleotides read TGTGCCAGCAGGGGGACAGGGGAAGAGCAGTACTTC. Translated: CASRGTGEEQYF. The chain combines TRBV28 with TRBJ2-7, with TRBD1 matching 10 bases. V shed 6 bases and J 7 bases; nucleotides not matched to a gene: 3. Germline V gene sequence: CDR1 MDHEN, CDR2 SYDVKM. This CDR3 comprises 12 residues.

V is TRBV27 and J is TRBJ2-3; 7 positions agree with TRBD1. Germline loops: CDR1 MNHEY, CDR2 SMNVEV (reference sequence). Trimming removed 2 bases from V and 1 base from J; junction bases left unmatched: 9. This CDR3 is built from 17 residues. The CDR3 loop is CASSLRGLGSRTDTQYF. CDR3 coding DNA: TGTGCCAGCAGTTTAAGGGGGCTAGGGAGTCGCACAGATACGCAGTATTTT.

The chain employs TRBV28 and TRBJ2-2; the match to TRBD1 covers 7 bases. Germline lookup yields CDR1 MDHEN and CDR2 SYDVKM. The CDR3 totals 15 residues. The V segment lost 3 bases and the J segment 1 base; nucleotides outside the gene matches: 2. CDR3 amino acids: CASSFHRGNTGELFF. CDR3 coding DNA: TGTGCCAGCAGTTTCCACAGGGGGAACACCGGGGAGCTGTTTTTT. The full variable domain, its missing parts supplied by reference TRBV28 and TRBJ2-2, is DVKVTQSSRYLVKRTGEKVFLECVQDMDHENMFWYRQDPGLGLRLIYFSYDVKMKEKGDIPEGYSVSREKKERFSLILESASTNQTSMYLCASSFHRGNTGELFFGEGSRLTVL.